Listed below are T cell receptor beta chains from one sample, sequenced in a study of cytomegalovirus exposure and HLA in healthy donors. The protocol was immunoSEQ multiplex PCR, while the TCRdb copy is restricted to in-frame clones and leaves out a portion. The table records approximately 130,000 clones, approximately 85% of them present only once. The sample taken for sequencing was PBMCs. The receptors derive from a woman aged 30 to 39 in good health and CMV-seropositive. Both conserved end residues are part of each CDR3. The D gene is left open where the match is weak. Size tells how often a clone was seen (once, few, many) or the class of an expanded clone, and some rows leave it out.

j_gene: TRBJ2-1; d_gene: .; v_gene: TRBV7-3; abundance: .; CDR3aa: CASSSQGSYNEQFF; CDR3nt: TGTGCCAGCAGCTCCCAGGGATCCTACAATGAGCAGTTCTTC
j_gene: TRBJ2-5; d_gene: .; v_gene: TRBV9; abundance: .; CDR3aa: CASSVGVGGEETQYF; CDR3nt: TGTGCCAGCAGCGTAGGAGTAGGGGGGGAAGAGACCCAGTACTTC
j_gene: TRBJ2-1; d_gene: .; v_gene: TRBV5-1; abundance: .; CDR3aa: CASRRTWVGEQFF; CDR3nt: TGCGCCAGCAGACGGACTTGGGTCGGGGAGCAGTTCTTC
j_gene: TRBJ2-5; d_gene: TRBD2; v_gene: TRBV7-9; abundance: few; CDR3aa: CASSLDSGSKETQYF; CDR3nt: TGTGCCAGCAGCTTAGATAGCGGGAGTAAAGAGACCCAGTACTTC
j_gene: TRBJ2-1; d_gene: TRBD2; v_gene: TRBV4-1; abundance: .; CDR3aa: CASSQPSGVSYNEQFF; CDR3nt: TGCGCCAGCAGCCAACCTAGCGGGGTCTCCTACAATGAGCAGTTCTTC
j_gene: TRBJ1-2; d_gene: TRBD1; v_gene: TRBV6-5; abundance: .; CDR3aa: CASSYLRDRDYGYTF; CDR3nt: TGTGCCAGCAGTTACCTTCGGGACAGGGACTATGGCTACACCTTC
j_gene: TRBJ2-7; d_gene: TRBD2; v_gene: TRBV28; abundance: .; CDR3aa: CASSLTLAGPSSYEQYF; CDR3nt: TGTGCCAGCAGCCTGACTTTAGCGGGCCCGAGCTCCTACGAGCAGTACTTC
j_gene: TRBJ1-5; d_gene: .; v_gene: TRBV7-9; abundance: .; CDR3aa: CASSLGIQPQHF; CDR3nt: TGTGCCAGCAGCTTAGGTATCCAGCCCCAGCATTTT
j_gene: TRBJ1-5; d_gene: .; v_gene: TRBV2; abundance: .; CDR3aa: CASAYGLSNQPQHF; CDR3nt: TGTGCCAGCGCTTACGGACTCAGCAATCAGCCCCAGCATTTT
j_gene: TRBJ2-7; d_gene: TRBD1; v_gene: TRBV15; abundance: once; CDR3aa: CATSSLRQGRYEQYF; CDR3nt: TGTGCCACCAGCAGCCTTCGACAGGGAAGATACGAGCAGTACTTC
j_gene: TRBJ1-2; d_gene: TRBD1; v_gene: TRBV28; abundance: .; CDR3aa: CASSLGQGAANYGYTF; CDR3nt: TGTGCCAGCAGTTTAGGACAGGGGGCTGCTAACTATGGCTACACCTTC
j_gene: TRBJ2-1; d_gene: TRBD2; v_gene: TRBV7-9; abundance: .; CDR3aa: CASSPGGSYNEQFF; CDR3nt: TGTGCCAGCAGCCCGGGAGGGTCCTACAATGAGCAGTTCTTC
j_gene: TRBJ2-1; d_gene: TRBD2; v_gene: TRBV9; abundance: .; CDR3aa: CASSVLGLAGWEQFF; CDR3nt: TGTGCCAGCAGCGTACTGGGACTAGCGGGATGGGAGCAGTTCTTC
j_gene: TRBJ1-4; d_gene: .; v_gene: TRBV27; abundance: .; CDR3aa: CASSLLSADRREKLFF; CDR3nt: TGTGCCAGCAGTTTATTATCGGCGGACAGACGGGAAAAACTGTTTTTT
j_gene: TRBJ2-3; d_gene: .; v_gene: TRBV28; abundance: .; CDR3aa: CASSILSTDTQYF; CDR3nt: TGTGCCAGCAGTATCTTGAGCACAGATACGCAGTATTTT
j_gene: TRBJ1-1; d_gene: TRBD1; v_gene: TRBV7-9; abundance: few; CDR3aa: CASSFEVGTGTEAFF; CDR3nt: TGTGCCAGCAGCTTCGAGGTTGGGACAGGCACTGAAGCTTTCTTT
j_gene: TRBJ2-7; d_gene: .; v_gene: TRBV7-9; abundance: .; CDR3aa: CASSLLAREQYF; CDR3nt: TGTGCCAGCAGTTTGCTCGCCCGGGAGCAGTACTTC
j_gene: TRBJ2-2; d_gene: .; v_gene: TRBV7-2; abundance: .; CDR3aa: CASSSRGRELFF; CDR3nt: TGTGCCAGCAGTTCGAGAGGCAGGGAGCTGTTTTTT
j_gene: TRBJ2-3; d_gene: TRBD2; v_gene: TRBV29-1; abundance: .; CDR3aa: CSVVTSGRTDTQYF; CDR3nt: TGCAGCGTCGTTACTAGCGGGAGGACAGATACGCAGTATTTT
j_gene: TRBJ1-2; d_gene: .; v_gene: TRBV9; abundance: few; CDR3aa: CASSEPSSTVPEDGYTF; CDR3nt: TGTGCCAGCAGCGAACCCTCCTCGACAGTCCCAGAGGATGGCTACACCTTC
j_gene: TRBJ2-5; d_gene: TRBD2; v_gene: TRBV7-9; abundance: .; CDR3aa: CAVGRGGETQYF; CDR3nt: TGTGCCGTCGGGCGGGGAGGGGAGACCCAGTACTTC
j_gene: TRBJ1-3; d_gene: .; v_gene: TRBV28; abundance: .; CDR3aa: CASSAPLGSSGNTIYF; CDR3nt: TGTGCCAGCAGTGCCCCGCTAGGGAGCTCTGGAAACACCATATATTTT
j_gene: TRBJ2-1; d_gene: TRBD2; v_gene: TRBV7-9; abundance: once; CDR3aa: CASGGGVNEQFF; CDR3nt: TGTGCCAGCGGGGGAGGGGTAAATGAGCAGTTCTTC
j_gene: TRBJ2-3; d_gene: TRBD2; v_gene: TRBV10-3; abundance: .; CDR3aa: CAMGTSGEDTQYF; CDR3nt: TGTGCCATGGGGACTAGCGGGGAAGATACGCAGTATTTT
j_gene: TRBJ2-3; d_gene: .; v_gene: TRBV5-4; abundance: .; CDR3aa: CASSLGASTDTQYF; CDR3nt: TGTGCCAGCAGCTTGGGGGCCAGCACAGATACGCAGTATTTT
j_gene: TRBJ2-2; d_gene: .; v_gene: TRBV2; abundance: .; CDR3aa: CASSPLLETGELFF; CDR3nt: TGTGCCAGCAGCCCACTGCTTGAGACCGGGGAGCTGTTTTTT
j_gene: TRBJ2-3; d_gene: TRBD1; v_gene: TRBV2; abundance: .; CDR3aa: CASSLTGQGPLYF; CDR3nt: TGTGCCAGCAGTTTAACTGGACAGGGGCCACTGTATTTT
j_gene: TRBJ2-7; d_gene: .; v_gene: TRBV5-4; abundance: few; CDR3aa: CASSLGGEGGNHEQYF; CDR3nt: TGTGCCAGCAGCTTGGGGGGAGAAGGGGGTAACCACGAGCAGTACTTC
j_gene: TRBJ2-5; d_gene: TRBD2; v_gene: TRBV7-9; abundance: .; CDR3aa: CASSLSKREDQETQYF; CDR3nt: TGTGCCAGCAGCTTAAGTAAGCGGGAGGACCAAGAGACCCAGTACTTC
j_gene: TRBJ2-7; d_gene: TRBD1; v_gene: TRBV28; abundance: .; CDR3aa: CASNRGQYEQYF; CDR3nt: TGTGCCAGCAACAGGGGTCAATACGAGCAGTACTTC
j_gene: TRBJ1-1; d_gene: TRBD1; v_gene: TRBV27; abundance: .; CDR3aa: CASSPDRAVVNTEAFF; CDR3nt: TGTGCCAGCAGCCCTGACAGGGCGGTGGTGAACACTGAAGCTTTCTTT
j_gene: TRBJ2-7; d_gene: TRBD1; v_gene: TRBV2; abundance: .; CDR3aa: CASSGEAPGTGTEQYF; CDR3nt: TGTGCCAGCAGCGGGGAGGCCCCCGGGACAGGGACCGAGCAGTACTTC
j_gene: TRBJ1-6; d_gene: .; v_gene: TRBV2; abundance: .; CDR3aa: CASSTSSSYNSPLHF; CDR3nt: TGTGCCAGCAGTACGAGCTCCTCCTATAATTCACCCCTCCACTTT
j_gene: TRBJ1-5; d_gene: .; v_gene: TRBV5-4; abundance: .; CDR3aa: CASSFEGRDQPQHF; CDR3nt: TGTGCCAGCAGCTTTGAGGGTCGAGATCAGCCCCAGCATTTT
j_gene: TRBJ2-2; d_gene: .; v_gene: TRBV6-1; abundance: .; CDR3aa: CASSEAFGGRTGELFF; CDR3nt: TGTGCCAGCAGTGAAGCCTTCGGGGGTAGGACCGGGGAGCTGTTTTTT
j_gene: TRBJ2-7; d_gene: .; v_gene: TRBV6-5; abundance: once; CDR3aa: CASSPTRPSSYEQYF; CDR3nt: TGTGCCAGCAGTCCAACTAGGCCCTCCTCCTACGAGCAGTACTTC
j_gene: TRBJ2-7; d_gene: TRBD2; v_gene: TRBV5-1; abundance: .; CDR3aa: CASSLVPTSDYEQYF; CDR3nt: TGCGCCAGCAGCTTGGTACCGACTAGCGACTACGAGCAGTACTTC
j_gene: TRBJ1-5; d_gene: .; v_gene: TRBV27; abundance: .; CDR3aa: CASSFSDNQPQHF; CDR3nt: TGTGCCAGCAGTTTCTCCGACAACCAGCCCCAGCATTTT
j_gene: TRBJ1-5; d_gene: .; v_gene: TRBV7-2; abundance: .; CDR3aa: CASSLGHLQPQHF; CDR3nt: TGTGCCAGCAGCTTAGGACACCTTCAGCCCCAGCATTTT
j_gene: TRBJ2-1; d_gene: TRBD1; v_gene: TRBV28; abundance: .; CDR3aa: CASSPPGTAFYNEQFF; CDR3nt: TGTGCCAGCAGTCCACCCGGGACAGCTTTTTACAATGAGCAGTTCTTC
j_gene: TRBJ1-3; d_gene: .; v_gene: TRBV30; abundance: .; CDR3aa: CAWSPIGTLGGNTIYF; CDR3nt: TGTGCCTGGAGTCCCATTGGGACTTTAGGGGGAAACACCATATATTTT